In this sample, the clone carrying this TCR beta chain turned up many times. Its specificity is unknown. The data are from a study of CD8 T cells in ankylosing spondylitis. Overall study results and limits: Within ankylosing spondylitis blood, a TCR beta motif made up of seven to nine highly homologous variants appeared to be characteristic. Some of these motif variants have turned up before, in reports on reactive arthritis synovial fluid and blood.

Using its own MiXCR run on the 5' RACE reads, TCRdb lists one record per CDR3 protein. The data show about 510,000 distinct CDR3 sequences, approximately 5.3% seen once. Trimming took 6 bases from V and 5 from J, leaving 16 bases between them. Germline CDR1 reads MNHEY; CDR2 reads SMNVEV (reference sequence). CDR3 size: 14 residues. Sequenced input: blood, either unsorted or a sorted T cell fraction (not recorded which). The rearrangement links TRBV27 to TRBJ2-5; D might be TRBD1 (5 bases). The clonotype comes from a male donor with ankylosing spondylitis. CDR3 protein: CASSSRWGTETQYF. The CDR3 nucleotides are TGTGCCAGCAGCTCTCGGTGGGGCACTGAGACCCAGTACTTC.